Listed here are 2 T cell receptor beta chains from one sample, sequenced in a study of Ad26.COV2.S vaccination and SARS-CoV-2 variants. The treatment: about 20 received Ad26.COV2.S at low or high dose, single or two shots; 5 received placebo; per-sample allocation not given. The investigators took samples on day 63 after the first vaccine or placebo injection. Clones were sequenced by immunoSEQ multiplex PCR, and TCRdb holds only the in-frame ones, with some missing. The repertoire holds roughly 510,000 clones, around 88% seen once, with about 13% in the top ten. The sequencing here drew on peripheral blood, taken in a trial of Ad26.COV2.S vaccine versus placebo. The source of these receptors is a person between 18 and 65 years old who received the Ad26.COV2.S COVID-19 vaccine or a placebo.

The gene calls are TRBV28 and TRBJ1-1, with 10 bases aligning to TRBD1. Germline V gene data show CDR1 as MDHEN and CDR2 as SYDVKM. The CDR3 runs to 15 residues. The trim removed 5 bases at V and 5 bases at J, leaving 8 bases unmatched. The CDR3 here is CASSNPTGGWTEAFF. The CDR3 region has the DNA TGTGCCAGCAGTAATCCGACAGGGGGCTGGACTGAAGCTTTCTTT.

The chain combines TRBV30 with TRBJ2-7, with 7 bases identical to TRBD2. Germline V lookup: CDR1 GTSNPN, CDR2 SVGIG (reference sequence). The CDR3 extends over 13 amino acids. With 2 bases clipped from V and 3 bases from J, the junction kept 4 bases outside the gene matches. The CDR3: CAWSRAGNYEQYF. As DNA, the CDR3 is TGTGCCTGGAGTCGAGCGGGAAACTACGAGCAGTACTTC.